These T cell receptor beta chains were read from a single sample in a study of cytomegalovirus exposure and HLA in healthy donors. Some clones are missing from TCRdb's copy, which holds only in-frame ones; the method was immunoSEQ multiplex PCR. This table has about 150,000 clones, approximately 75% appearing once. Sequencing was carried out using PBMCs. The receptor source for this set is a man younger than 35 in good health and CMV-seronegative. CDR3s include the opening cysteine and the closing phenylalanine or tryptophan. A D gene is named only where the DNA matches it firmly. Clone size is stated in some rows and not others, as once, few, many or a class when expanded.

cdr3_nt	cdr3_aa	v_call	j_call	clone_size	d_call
TGTGCCAGCAGCCTAAGGGGGTTTTTAGAAGAGACCCAGTACTTC	CASSLRGFLEETQYF	TRBV11-2	TRBJ2-5	-	-
TGTGCCAGCAGTCCCTTCGGGGATAATTCACCCCTCCACTTT	CASSPFGDNSPLHF	TRBV5-6	TRBJ1-6	-	-
TGTGCCAGCAGCCAAGATACTTGGGGAACAGGGGGACCCTCCTATAATTCACCCCTCCACTTT	CASSQDTWGTGGPSYNSPLHF	TRBV14	TRBJ1-6	-	TRBD1
TGCAGCGTTTACGCAGGGTTGGTTTCGACTGAAGCTTTCTTT	CSVYAGLVSTEAFF	TRBV29-1	TRBJ1-1	-	-
TGTGCCAGCAGTCTAGGGGCCTCTGGGGCCAACGTCCTGACTTTC	CASSLGASGANVLTF	TRBV2	TRBJ2-6	-	-
TGCGCCAGCAGCTCCAATTACGAGCAGTACTTC	CASSSNYEQYF	TRBV5-1	TRBJ2-7	-	-
TGTGCCAGCAGCTTGGCCGGCGGGTATCAGCCCCAGCATTTT	CASSLAGGYQPQHF	TRBV5-6	TRBJ1-5	-	-
TGCGCCAGCAGCCTACAGGGGGACACTGAAGCTTTCTTT	CASSLQGDTEAFF	TRBV5-1	TRBJ1-1	-	TRBD1
TGTGCCAGCAGCTTGGCCTCACAGGGGGCGGCAGATACGCAGTATTTT	CASSLASQGAADTQYF	TRBV5-6	TRBJ2-3	few	TRBD1
TGTGCCAGCGGCCTCTTGGCTAATGAGCAGTTCTTC	CASGLLANEQFF	TRBV28	TRBJ2-1	-	-
TGTGCCAGCAGCTTAGTAGTTGCGCAGGGTACTTCACCCCTCCACTTT	CASSLVVAQGTSPLHF	TRBV7-9	TRBJ1-6	-	-
TGCGCCAGCAGCTTTTTAGCGGGGGTCCGCACAGATACGCAGTATTTT	CASSFLAGVRTDTQYF	TRBV4-1	TRBJ2-3	-	TRBD2
TGTGCCATCAGTGGCGGGGACAATCAGCCCCAGCATTTT	CAISGGDNQPQHF	TRBV10-3	TRBJ1-5	-	-
TGTGCCTGGAGTGGGACTAGCGGACGTTACGAGCAGTACTTC	CAWSGTSGRYEQYF	TRBV30	TRBJ2-7	-	TRBD2
TGCGCCAGCAGTGAGTCGGCCGGGGGGCGAGAGAATCAGCCCCAGCATTTT	CASSESAGGRENQPQHF	TRBV10-2	TRBJ1-5	-	-
TGTGCCAGTATGCGGGGCCGGAGGAACACTGAAGCTTTCTTT	CASMRGRRNTEAFF	TRBV19	TRBJ1-1	few	-
TGTGCCAGCAGCGTAATAGCCCTAGCGGGGGGCCGCTCCTACAATGAGCAGTTCTTC	CASSVIALAGGRSYNEQFF	TRBV7-8	TRBJ2-1	-	TRBD2
TGTGCCAGCTCTCGTACCCGACTAGCGAAGGGGAATGAGCAGTTCTTC	CASSRTRLAKGNEQFF	TRBV18	TRBJ2-1	-	TRBD2
TGTGCCAGCAGTGGGGGGTGGAGCGGGGATGAGCAGTTCTTC	CASSGGWSGDEQFF	TRBV2	TRBJ2-1	-	TRBD2
TGTGCCAGCGTCGGGAGACAGGGACGTTATGAAAAACTGTTTTTT	CASVGRQGRYEKLFF	TRBV2	TRBJ1-4	few	TRBD1
TGTGCCAGTAGTCCCGCACAGGGAGGGTACGAGCAGTACTTC	CASSPAQGGYEQYF	TRBV19	TRBJ2-7	-	-
TGTGCCAGCAGCCAAGAGACGGGGGGGGAAGATGAGCAGTTCTTC	CASSQETGGEDEQFF	TRBV7-3	TRBJ2-1	-	TRBD2
TGTGCCAGCAGCCCCCCCACGGGGGGGAGCAAAGAGACCCAGTACTTC	CASSPPTGGSKETQYF	TRBV7-9	TRBJ2-5	-	TRBD2
TGTGCCAGCAGCTTGAGTACAGGGTTGGGGTTCAACTATGGCTACACCTTC	CASSLSTGLGFNYGYTF	TRBV7-9	TRBJ1-2	-	-
TGCAGTGCTAGAGACTCAGAGACCCAGTACTTC	CSARDSETQYF	TRBV20-1	TRBJ2-5	-	-
TGTGCCAGCAGCAGCCAGGACAGGACCCTCAACACTGAAGCTTTCTTT	CASSSQDRTLNTEAFF	TRBV28	TRBJ1-1	-	TRBD1
TGTGCCAGCAGCCCGTGGTCTAGCGGATCGAACACCGGGGAGCTGTTTTTT	CASSPWSSGSNTGELFF	TRBV7-6	TRBJ2-2	-	TRBD2
TGTGCCAGCAGCTTAGGACTTGGAGTCGCGAACACCGGGGAGCTGTTTTTT	CASSLGLGVANTGELFF	TRBV7-2	TRBJ2-2	-	-
TGTGCCAGCAGTTTGAGGCGGACAAATCAGCCCCAGCATTTT	CASSLRRTNQPQHF	TRBV6-5	TRBJ1-5	-	-
TGTGCCAGTAGTTGGGGACTTAACACTGAAGCTTTCTTT	CASSWGLNTEAFF	TRBV19	TRBJ1-1	once	-
TGCAGCGTCGACAGGGTCTATGGCTACACCTTC	CSVDRVYGYTF	TRBV29-1	TRBJ1-2	-	TRBD1
TGTGCCAGTAGTATAGATGAGGTGCGGTCGTACGAGCAGTACTTC	CASSIDEVRSYEQYF	TRBV19	TRBJ2-7	-	-
TGTGCCAGCAGTTTATCCGGCGAGCAGTACTTC	CASSLSGEQYF	TRBV27	TRBJ2-7	-	-
TGCGCCAGCAGCTTACAGGGTAATCAGCCCCAGCATTTT	CASSLQGNQPQHF	TRBV5-1	TRBJ1-5	-	-
TGTGCCTGGGTCCCCTTGGGGACAGATTTTCGGAATGAGCAGTTCTTC	CAWVPLGTDFRNEQFF	TRBV30	TRBJ2-1	-	TRBD1
TGTGCCAGCAGCCGAGGGACAGGGCAAGGATCCTATAATTCACCCCTCCACTTT	CASSRGTGQGSYNSPLHF	TRBV5-4	TRBJ1-6	-	TRBD1
TGTGCCAGCAGCGTAGGTGGACAGGCCAGGACCGGGGAGCTGTTTTTT	CASSVGGQARTGELFF	TRBV9	TRBJ2-2	-	TRBD1
TGCGCCAGCAGCCAAGACCTCGGACATTACGAGCAGTACTTC	CASSQDLGHYEQYF	TRBV4-3	TRBJ2-7	-	-
TGCGCCAGCAGCTTGGCCTTACTAGCGGGGGGGACAGATACGCAGTATTTT	CASSLALLAGGTDTQYF	TRBV5-1	TRBJ2-3	few	TRBD2
TGTGCCAGCAGCTTGGAACTGAACCCCTATAATTCACCCCTCCACTTT	CASSLELNPYNSPLHF	TRBV5-5	TRBJ1-6	-	-
TGTGCCAGCAGCTCAAGGACAGGGAAGGGTACTAACTATGGCTACACCTTC	CASSSRTGKGTNYGYTF	TRBV7-6	TRBJ1-2	-	TRBD1
TGTGCCAGCAGCGCAGGGGGCGCGGGGGCCAACGGCCTGACTTTC	CASSAGGAGANGLTF	TRBV6-1	TRBJ2-6	once	-
TGCGCCAGCAGCCAGGATCTTCGCCGGGGGACCCAAGAGACCCAGTACTTC	CASSQDLRRGTQETQYF	TRBV4-1	TRBJ2-5	few	-
TGTGCCAGCAGCCAGGAACCCAGCACTGAAGCTTTCTTT	CASSQEPSTEAFF	TRBV6-1	TRBJ1-1	once	-
TGTGCCTGGAGGGGGGACAGGGAAGAAGCTTTCTTT	CAWRGDREEAFF	TRBV30	TRBJ1-1	once	TRBD1
TGTGCCAGCAGTGACTCCAACAGGGGGCACACCGGGGAGCTGTTTTTT	CASSDSNRGHTGELFF	TRBV6-4	TRBJ2-2	-	TRBD1
TGTGCCAGCAGCCCGGACAGGGAGTTCACCGGGGAGCTGTTTTTT	CASSPDREFTGELFF	TRBV5-4	TRBJ2-2	-	TRBD1